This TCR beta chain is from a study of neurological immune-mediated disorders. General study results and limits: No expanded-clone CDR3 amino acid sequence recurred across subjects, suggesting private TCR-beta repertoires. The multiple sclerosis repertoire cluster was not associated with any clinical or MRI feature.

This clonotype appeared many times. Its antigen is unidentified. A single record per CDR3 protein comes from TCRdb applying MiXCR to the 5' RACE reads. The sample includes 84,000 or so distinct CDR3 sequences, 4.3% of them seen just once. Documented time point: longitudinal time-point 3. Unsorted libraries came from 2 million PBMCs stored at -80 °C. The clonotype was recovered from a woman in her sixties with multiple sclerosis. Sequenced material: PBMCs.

CDR3 loop: CASSPGGQGNNQPQHF. Written as DNA, the CDR3 is TGTGCCAGCAGCCCGGGGGGACAGGGGAACAATCAGCCCCAGCATTTT. The V gene is TRBV7-6, the J gene TRBJ1-5; 10 nucleotides line up with TRBD1. The J segment lost 3 bases and the V segment lost 5 bases, leaving 7 bases of the junction unmatched. The CDR3 covers 16 residues. The germline gives CDR1 SGHVS, CDR2 FNYEAQ.